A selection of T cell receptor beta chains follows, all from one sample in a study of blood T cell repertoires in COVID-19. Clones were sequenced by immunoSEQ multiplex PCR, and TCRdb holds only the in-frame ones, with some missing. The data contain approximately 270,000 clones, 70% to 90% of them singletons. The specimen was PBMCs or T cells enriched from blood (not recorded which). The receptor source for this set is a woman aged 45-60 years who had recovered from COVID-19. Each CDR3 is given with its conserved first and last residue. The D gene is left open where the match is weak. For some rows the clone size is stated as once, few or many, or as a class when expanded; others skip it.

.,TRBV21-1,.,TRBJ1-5,TGTGCCAGCAGCAAAGTCAGTAGCAATCAGCCCCAGCATTTT,CASSKVSSNQPQHF
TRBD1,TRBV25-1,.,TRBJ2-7,TGTGCCAGCAGTTCGGACAGGGGTTACGAGCAGTACTTC,CASSSDRGYEQYF
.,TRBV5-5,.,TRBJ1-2,TGTGCCAGCAGCCCTACTTCTACACAGGGTAACTATGGCTACACCTTC,CASSPTSTQGNYGYTF
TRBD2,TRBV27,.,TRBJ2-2,TGTGCCAGCAGTCAAACGGGACTAGCGGGAGTGGGAACCGGGGAGCTGTTTTTT,CASSQTGLAGVGTGELFF
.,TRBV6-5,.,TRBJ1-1,TGTGCCAGCAGTCTAAGCGGCAGAAGCACTGAAGCTTTCTTT,CASSLSGRSTEAFF
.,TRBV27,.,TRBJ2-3,TGTGCCAGCAGTACATGGTCTGGTTCTAGCACAGATACGCAGTATTTT,CASSTWSGSSTDTQYF
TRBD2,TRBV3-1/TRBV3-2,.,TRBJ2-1,TGTGCCAGCAGCCCCCGCTATTCCGGGAGGTCCTTTCCTCGGAATGAGCAGTTCTTC,CASSPRYSGRSFPRNEQFF
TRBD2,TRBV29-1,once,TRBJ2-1,TGCAGCGTTGAGGGTATGGCTAGCGGGAGCAATGAGCAGTTCTTC,CSVEGMASGSNEQFF
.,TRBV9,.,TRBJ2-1,TGTGCCAGCAGCCCCCTTGGGGCCGGGCAGTTCTTC,CASSPLGAGQFF
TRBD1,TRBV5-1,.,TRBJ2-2,TGCGCCAGCAGCTTGGAAGCTCCGACAGGGGCCGGGGAGCTGTTTTTT,CASSLEAPTGAGELFF
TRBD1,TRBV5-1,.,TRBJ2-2,TGCGCCAGCCAGGGGACAGGAAACACCGGGGAGCTGTTTTTT,CASQGTGNTGELFF
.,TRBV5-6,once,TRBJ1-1,TGTGCCAGCAGCTGGGCTACCGGTCCGAACACTGAAGCTTTCTTT,CASSWATGPNTEAFF
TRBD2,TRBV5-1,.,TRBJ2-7,TGCGCCAGCAGCGGGGATTCAAGCGGGAGAGGGCGCGAGCAGTACTTC,CASSGDSSGRGREQYF
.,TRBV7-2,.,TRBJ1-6,TGTGCCAGCAGCTTAAGTGGCCTAGATTATAATTCACCCCTCCACTTT,CASSLSGLDYNSPLHF
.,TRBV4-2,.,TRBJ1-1,TGTGCCAGCAGCCAAGATGAGGGGGGGGCGCGGGCGAACACTGAAGCTTTCTTT,CASSQDEGGARANTEAFF
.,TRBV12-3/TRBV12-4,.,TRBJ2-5,TGTGCCAGCACAGGGGACGGGGAGACCCAGTACTTC,CASTGDGETQYF
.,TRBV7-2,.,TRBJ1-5,TGTGCCAGCAGCTTTCGGGGGTCTCAGCCCCAGCATTTT,CASSFRGSQPQHF